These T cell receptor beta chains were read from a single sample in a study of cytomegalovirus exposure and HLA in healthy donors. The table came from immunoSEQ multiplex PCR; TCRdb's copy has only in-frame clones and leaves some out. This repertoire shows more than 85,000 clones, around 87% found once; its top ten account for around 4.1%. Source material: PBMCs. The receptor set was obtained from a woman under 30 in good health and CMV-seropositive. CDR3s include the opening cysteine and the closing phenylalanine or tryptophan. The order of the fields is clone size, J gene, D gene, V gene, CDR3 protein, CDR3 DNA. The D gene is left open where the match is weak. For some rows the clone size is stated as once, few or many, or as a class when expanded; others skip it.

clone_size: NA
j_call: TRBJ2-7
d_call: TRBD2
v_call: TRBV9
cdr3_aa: CASSVGTSAYYEQYF
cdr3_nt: TGTGCCAGCAGCGTAGGGACTAGCGCTTACTACGAGCAGTACTTC

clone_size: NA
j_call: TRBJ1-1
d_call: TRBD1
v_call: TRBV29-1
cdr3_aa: CSVVNQGAEAFF
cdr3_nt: TGCAGCGTTGTAAACCAGGGGGCTGAAGCTTTCTTT

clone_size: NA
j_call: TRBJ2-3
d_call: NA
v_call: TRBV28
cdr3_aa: CASSPSTDTQYF
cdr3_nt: TGTGCCAGCAGCCCGAGCACAGATACGCAGTATTTT

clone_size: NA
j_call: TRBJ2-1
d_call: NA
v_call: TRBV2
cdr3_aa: CASSDSQQFF
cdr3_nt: TGTGCCAGCAGTGACAGTCAGCAGTTCTTC

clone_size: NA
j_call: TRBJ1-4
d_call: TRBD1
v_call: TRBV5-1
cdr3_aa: CASSWTGGGEKLFF
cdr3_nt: TGCGCCAGCAGCTGGACAGGGGGCGGTGAAAAACTGTTTTTT

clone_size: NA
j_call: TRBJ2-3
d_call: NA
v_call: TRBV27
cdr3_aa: CASSLGSGGRSTDTQYF
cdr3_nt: TGTGCCAGCAGTTTAGGATCGGGGGGCCGGAGCACAGATACGCAGTATTTT

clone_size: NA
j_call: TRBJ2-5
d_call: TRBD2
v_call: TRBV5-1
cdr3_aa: CASSLRLAGPQETQYF
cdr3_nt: TGCGCCAGCAGCTTGCGACTAGCGGGGCCTCAAGAGACCCAGTACTTC

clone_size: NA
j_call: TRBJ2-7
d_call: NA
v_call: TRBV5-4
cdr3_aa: CASSLGGTGSYEQYF
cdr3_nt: TGTGCCAGCAGCTTGGGGGGAACAGGTTCCTACGAGCAGTACTTC

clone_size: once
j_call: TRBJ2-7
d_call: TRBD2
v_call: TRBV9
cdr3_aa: CASSVESGSGTEQYF
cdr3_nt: TGTGCCAGCAGCGTAGAGAGTGGGAGCGGGACCGAGCAGTACTTC

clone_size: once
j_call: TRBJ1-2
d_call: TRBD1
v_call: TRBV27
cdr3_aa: CASSPLDRVDGYTF
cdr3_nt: TGTGCCAGCAGTCCGCTCGACAGGGTTGATGGCTACACCTTC

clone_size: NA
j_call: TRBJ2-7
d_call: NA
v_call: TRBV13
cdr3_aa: CASSFGSTYEQYF
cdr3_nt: TGTGCCAGCAGCTTTGGCAGTACCTACGAGCAGTACTTC

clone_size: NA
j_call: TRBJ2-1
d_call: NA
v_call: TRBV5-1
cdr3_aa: CASSLEQGLYNEQFF
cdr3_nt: TGCGCCAGCAGCTTGGAACAGGGTCTGTACAATGAGCAGTTCTTC

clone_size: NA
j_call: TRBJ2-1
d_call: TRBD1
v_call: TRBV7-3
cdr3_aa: CASSLYGGQGRNEQFF
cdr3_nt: TGTGCCAGCAGCTTATATGGAGGACAGGGGAGGAATGAGCAGTTCTTC

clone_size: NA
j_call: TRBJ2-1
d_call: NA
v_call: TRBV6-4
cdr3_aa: CASAVSPVHEQFF
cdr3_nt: TGTGCCAGCGCAGTCAGTCCCGTTCATGAGCAGTTCTTC

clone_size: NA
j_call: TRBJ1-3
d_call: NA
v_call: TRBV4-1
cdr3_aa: CASSQVRNSGNTIYF
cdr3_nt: TGCGCCAGCAGCCAAGTGAGAAACTCTGGAAACACCATATATTTT

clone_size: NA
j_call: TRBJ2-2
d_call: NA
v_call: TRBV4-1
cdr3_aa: CASSQVRQITGELFF
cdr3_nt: TGCGCCAGCAGCCAAGTTCGACAGATTACCGGGGAGCTGTTTTTT

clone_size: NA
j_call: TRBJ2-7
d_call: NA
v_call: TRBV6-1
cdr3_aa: CASSEQGTLPYEQYF
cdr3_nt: TGTGCCAGCAGCGAACAGGGAACTTTACCCTACGAGCAGTACTTC

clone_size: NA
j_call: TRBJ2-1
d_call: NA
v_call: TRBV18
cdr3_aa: CASSPRRTNYNEQFF
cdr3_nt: TGTGCCAGCTCACCACGCAGGACTAACTACAATGAGCAGTTCTTC

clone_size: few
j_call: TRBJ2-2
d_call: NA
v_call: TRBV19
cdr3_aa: CASSIPGNGELFF
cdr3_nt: TGTGCCAGTAGTATTCCAGGGAACGGGGAGCTGTTTTTT

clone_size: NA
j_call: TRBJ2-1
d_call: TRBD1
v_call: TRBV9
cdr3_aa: CASTPLTGALNNEQFF
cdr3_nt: TGTGCCAGCACCCCGCTGACAGGGGCCCTTAACAATGAGCAGTTCTTC

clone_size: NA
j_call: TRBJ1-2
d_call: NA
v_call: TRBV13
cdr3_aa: CASSLGLGHSINYGYTF
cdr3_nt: TGTGCCAGCAGCTTAGGCCTGGGACACTCAATTAACTATGGCTACACCTTC

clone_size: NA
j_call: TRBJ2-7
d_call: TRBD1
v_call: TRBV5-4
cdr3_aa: CASSSPGQGAFDEQYF
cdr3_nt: TGTGCCAGCAGCTCGCCCGGACAGGGGGCGTTCGACGAGCAGTACTTC

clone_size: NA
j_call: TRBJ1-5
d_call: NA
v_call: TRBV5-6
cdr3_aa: CASSFRQAALSNQPQHF
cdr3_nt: TGTGCCAGCAGCTTCCGACAGGCGGCTTTAAGCAATCAGCCCCAGCATTTT

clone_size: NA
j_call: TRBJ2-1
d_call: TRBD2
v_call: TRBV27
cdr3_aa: CASKPALAGVIYNEQFF
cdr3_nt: TGTGCCAGCAAGCCAGCTCTAGCGGGGGTAATTTACAATGAGCAGTTCTTC

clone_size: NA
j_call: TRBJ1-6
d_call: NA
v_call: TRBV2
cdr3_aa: CASSVEQVVSSPLHF
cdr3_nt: TGTGCCAGCAGTGTAGAACAGGTAGTTTCCTCACCCCTCCACTTT

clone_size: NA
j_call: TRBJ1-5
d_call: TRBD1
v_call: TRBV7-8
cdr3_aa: CASSFSNLRGTGQPQHF
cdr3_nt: TGTGCCAGCAGCTTCAGTAACCTCAGGGGGACGGGACAGCCCCAGCATTTT

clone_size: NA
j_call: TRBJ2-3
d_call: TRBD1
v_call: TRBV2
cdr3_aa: CASTKRTGKGTDTQYF
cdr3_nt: TGTGCCAGCACCAAAAGGACAGGAAAAGGCACAGATACGCAGTATTTT

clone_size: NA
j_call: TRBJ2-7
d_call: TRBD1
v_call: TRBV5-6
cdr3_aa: CASSTGQGYEQYF
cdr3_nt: TGTGCCAGCAGCACGGGACAGGGCTACGAGCAGTACTTC

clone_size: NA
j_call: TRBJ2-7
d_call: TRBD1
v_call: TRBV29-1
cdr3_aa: CSVEDQSGTGVPYEQYF
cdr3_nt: TGCAGCGTTGAAGATCAGAGTGGGACAGGGGTTCCCTACGAGCAGTACTTC

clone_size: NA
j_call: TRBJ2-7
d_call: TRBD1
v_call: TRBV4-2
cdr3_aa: CASSQSHVGGSSEQYF
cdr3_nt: TGTGCCAGCAGCCAATCCCATGTAGGGGGCTCCTCCGAGCAGTACTTC

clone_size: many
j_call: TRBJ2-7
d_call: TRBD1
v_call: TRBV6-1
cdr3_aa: CASSELRGSSYEQYF
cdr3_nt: TGTGCCAGCAGTGAACTCAGGGGGAGCTCCTACGAGCAGTACTTC

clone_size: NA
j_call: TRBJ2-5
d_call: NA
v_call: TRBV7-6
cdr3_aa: CASSEQRTVQETQYF
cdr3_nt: TGTGCCAGCAGCGAACAAAGGACAGTCCAAGAGACCCAGTACTTC

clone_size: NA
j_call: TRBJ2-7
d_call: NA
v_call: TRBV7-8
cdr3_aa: CASSLGPRTATGEQYF
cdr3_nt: TGTGCCAGCAGCTTAGGCCCTCGGACAGCCACAGGGGAGCAGTACTTC

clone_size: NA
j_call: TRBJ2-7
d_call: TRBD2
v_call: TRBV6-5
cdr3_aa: CASSFLAGVYEQYF
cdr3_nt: TGTGCCAGCAGTTTTCTAGCGGGGGTGTACGAGCAGTACTTC

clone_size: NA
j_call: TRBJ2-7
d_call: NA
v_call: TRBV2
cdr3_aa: CASSVSPSSYEQYF
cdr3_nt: TGTGCCAGCAGTGTATCGCCTAGCTCCTACGAGCAGTACTTC

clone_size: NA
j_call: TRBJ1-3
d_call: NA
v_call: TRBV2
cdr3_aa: CASSVDTTSGNTIYF
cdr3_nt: TGTGCCAGCAGTGTGGACACAACCTCTGGAAACACCATATATTTT

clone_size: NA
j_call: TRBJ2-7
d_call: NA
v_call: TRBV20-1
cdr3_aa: CSAATYEQYF
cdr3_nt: TGCAGTGCCGCGACCTACGAGCAGTACTTC

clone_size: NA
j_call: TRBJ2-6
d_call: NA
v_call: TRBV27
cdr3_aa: CASSSFSSAGANVLTF
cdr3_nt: TGTGCCAGCAGCTCGTTTAGTTCGGCTGGGGCCAACGTCCTGACTTTC

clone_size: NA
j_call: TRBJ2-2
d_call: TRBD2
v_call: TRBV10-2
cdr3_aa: CASTPGLADTGELFF
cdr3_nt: TGCGCCAGCACTCCGGGACTAGCCGACACCGGGGAGCTGTTTTTT

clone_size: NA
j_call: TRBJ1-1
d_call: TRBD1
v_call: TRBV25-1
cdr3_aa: CASTGTGREAFF
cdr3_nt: TGTGCCAGCACCGGGACAGGACGTGAAGCTTTCTTT

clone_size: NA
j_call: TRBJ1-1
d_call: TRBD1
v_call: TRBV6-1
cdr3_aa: CASRTGFDSTEAFF
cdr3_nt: TGTGCCAGCAGGACAGGGTTCGATTCCACTGAAGCTTTCTTT

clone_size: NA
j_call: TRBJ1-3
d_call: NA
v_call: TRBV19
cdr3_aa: CACLGDLTIYF
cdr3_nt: TGTGCCTGCTTGGGAGACCTCACCATATATTTT

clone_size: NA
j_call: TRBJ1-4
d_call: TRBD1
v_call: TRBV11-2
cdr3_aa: CASSITRGRGEKLFF
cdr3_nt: TGTGCCAGCAGCATCACAAGGGGGCGAGGTGAAAAACTGTTTTTT

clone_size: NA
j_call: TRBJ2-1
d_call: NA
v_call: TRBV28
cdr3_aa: CASSLSRSSYNEQFF
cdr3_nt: TGTGCCAGCAGTTTAAGCCGTAGCTCCTACAATGAGCAGTTCTTC

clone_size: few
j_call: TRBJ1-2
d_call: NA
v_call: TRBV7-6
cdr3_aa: CASSHVSDRYNYGYTF
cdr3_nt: TGTGCCAGCAGCCACGTAAGCGACCGGTATAACTATGGCTACACCTTC

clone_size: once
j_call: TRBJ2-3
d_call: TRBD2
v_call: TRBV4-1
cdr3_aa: CASSQDPNRAGDDTDTQYF
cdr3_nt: TGCGCCAGCAGCCAAGACCCCAACAGAGCGGGGGACGACACAGATACGCAGTATTTT

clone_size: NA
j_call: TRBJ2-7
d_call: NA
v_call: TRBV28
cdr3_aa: CASSFQRGSREQYF
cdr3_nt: TGTGCCAGCAGTTTCCAAAGGGGTTCGCGCGAGCAGTACTTC

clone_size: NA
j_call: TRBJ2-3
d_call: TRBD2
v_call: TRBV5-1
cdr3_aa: CASSPLAGPRDTQYF
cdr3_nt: TGCGCCAGCAGCCCTCTAGCGGGCCCAAGGGATACGCAGTATTTT

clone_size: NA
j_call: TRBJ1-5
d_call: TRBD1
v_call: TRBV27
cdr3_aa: CASSLLGQGSQPQHF
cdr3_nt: TGTGCCAGCAGTCTCCTAGGACAGGGGAGTCAGCCCCAGCATTTT

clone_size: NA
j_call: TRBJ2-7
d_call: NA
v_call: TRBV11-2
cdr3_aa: CASSPLLPSYEQYF
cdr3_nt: TGTGCCAGCAGCCCCCTATTACCTTCCTACGAGCAGTACTTC

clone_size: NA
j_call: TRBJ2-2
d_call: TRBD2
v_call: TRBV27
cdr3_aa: CASSPSGGAIGELFF
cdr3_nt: TGTGCCAGCAGCCCTAGCGGGGGGGCAATCGGGGAGCTGTTTTTT

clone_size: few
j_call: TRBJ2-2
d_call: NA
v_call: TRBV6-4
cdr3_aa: CASSDSAGNTGELFF
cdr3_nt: TGTGCCAGCAGTGACTCGGCAGGGAACACCGGGGAGCTGTTTTTT

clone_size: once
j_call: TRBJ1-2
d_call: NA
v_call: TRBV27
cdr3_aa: CASGYSGFFYGYTF
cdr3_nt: TGTGCCAGCGGCTACTCCGGGTTCTTCTATGGCTACACCTTC

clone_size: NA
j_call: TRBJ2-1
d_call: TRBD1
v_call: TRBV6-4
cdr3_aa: CASRPGTGIYNEQFF
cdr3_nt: TGTGCCAGCAGACCCGGGACAGGTATATACAATGAGCAGTTCTTC

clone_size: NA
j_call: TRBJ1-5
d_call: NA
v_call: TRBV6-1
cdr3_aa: CASRTYREEPQHF
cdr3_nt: TGTGCCAGCAGAACCTACAGGGAAGAGCCCCAGCATTTT